This TCR beta chain was retrieved from a study of cytomegalovirus exposure and HLA in healthy donors. Study outcomes and limitations: Cytomegalovirus-associated status was assigned to about 160 TCR beta chains. A later analysis reported that several of the most significant clusters appeared to be linked to common viral pathogens, among them Epstein-Barr virus. The authors later found TCR association rates varying by HLA locus, with DRB1 most and HLA-C fewest.

Donors counted as nominally healthy when sampled, yet unrecorded immune exposures were likely. Only a few counts were recorded for this clone. Its specificity is unknown. The study ran its PCR with 60 Vbeta and 13 Jbeta primers. Method: immunoSEQ multiplex PCR; TCRdb's copy keeps in-frame clones and lacks some. The profile shows about 120,000 clones, approximately 61% of them singletons. The ends lost 6 bases at V and 3 bases at J; junction bases unmatched: 6. Germline lookup yields CDR1 KGHSH and CDR2 LQKENI. This CDR3 is built from 14 residues. Sequences were obtained from PBMCs. This TCR was sampled from a man aged 25-45 years in good health and CMV-seropositive. This rearrangement joins TRBV18 to TRBJ2-3; 7 bases align to TRBD1. As DNA, the CDR3 is TGTGCCAGCTCCCACAGGGGATTAACAGATACGCAGTATTTT. Its protein is CASSHRGLTDTQYF.